Detailed here is one T cell receptor (beta chain). The data stem from a study of blood T cell repertoires in COVID-19. The repertoire was sequenced with immunoSEQ multiplex PCR; TCRdb's copy has only in-frame clones and lacks some. In the table there are roughly 300,000 clones, 65% to 90% of which are singletons. Researchers sorted participants into cohorts using their self-reported clinical history. V lost 1 base and J lost 6; bases outside the gene matches: 7. Looked up from germline, CDR1 is SQVTM and CDR2 is ANQGSEA. The length of the CDR3 is 14 residues. The clonotype comes from a woman aged 40 to 50 with acute COVID-19. The source material was PBMCs or T cells enriched from blood (not recorded which). This chain connects TRBV29-1 to TRBJ1-2, with 8 bases aligning to TRBD1. CDR3: CSVEATGEVDGYTF. The CDR3 DNA reads TGCAGCGTTGAAGCGACAGGGGAAGTAGATGGCTACACCTTC.